These 20 T cell receptor gamma chains originate from one sample sequenced in a study of Vγ9Vδ2 T cells in congenital toxoplasmosis. cDNA was made by template-switch reverse transcription with TRGC- and TRDC-specific primers in one tube. The TRGC primer design covered both constant genes, TRGC1 and TRGC2. TCRdb redid the clone calls on the reads with CATT. Here the sample spans roughly 410 gamma-chain clones, approximately 11% being singletons. The specimen sequenced was gamma-delta T cells from blood. All receptors derive from a child under 10 years old born to a mother with Toxoplasma gondii infection during pregnancy, either congenitally infected or uninfected (not recorded which).

The chain uses TRGV5 and TRGJP2. CDR1 is VINAFY, CDR2 YDVSNSKD, per germline. The CDR3 contains 14 residues. Unmatched junction bases numbered 3, after V lost 0 bases and J lost 5 bases. The CDR3 protein is CATWDRRSDWIKTF. The CDR3 coding sequence is TGTGCCACCTGGGACAGGCGAAGTGATTGGATCAAGACGTTT.

A remark on this clone: TCRdb's entry gives the protein of a much larger clone, which mismatches this DNA's translation at residue 10, likely from a read error; the protein reported here is translated from the DNA. The rearrangement links TRGV2 to TRGJ1 or TRGJ2. The CDR3 is made up of 15 amino acids. Germline CDR1 reads EGSNGY; CDR2 reads YDSYNSKV. The CDR3 DNA follows: TGTGCCACCTGGGACGGGAGTTTGAATTGTTATAAGAAACTCTTT. It encodes CATWDGSLNCYKKLF.

By its share, this clone is large (0.1 to 1%). This rearrangement joins TRGV8 to TRGJ1 or TRGJ2. V lost 3 bases to trimming and J lost 7 bases; unmatched junction nucleotides: 3. Germline CDR1 VENAVY, CDR2 YDSYNSRV. The CDR3 has 11 residues. This chain's CDR3 is CATWDEYKKLF. In nucleotides, the CDR3 is TGTGCCACCTGGGATGAGTATAAGAAACTCTTT.

This clone is classed as large (0.1 to 1%). At the DNA level, this CDR3 is encoded by other sequences in the same sample as well. This chain connects TRGV9 to TRGJP. Germline values: CDR1 GITISATS, CDR2 ISYDGTV (reference sequence). The ends lost 0 bases at V and 7 bases at J; junction bases unmatched: 6. The CDR3 has 17 residues. CDR3 sequence (DNA): TGTGCCTTGTGGGAGGTGGTCTTGGAGTTGGGCAAAAAAATCAAGGTATTT. It is translated as CALWEVVLELGKKIKVF.

By sample share, this clone is large. Other DNA sequences in the sample encode the same CDR3. J is TRGJP and V is TRGV9. CDR3 length: 19 amino acids. Losses at the gene ends were 4 bases for V and 4 bases for J; bases not matched to a gene: 13. Germline CDR1 and CDR2: GITISATS and ISYDGTV (reference sequence). In nucleotides, the CDR3 is TGTGCCTTGTGGGATGGTTCGTCACCCCAAGAGTTGGGCAAAAAAATCAAGGTATTT. It yields the protein CALWDGSSPQELGKKIKVF.

Regarding this clone: A far larger clone is off by one base, so a read error is likely. V gene TRGV9 combines with J gene TRGJP. Germline-derived CDR1 and CDR2 are GITISATS and ISYDGTV (reference sequence). CDR3 length equals 17 residues. Here the CDR3 DNA reads TGTGCCTTGTGGGAGGTGATAAGAGAGTTGGACAAAAAAATCAAGGTATTT. It yields the protein CALWEVIRELDKKIKVF.

This clone is categorized as large. J is TRGJP2 and V is TRGV4. Germline V gene sequence: CDR1 EGSTGY, CDR2 YDSYTSSV. V lost 11 bases to trimming and J lost 2 bases; unmatched junction nucleotides: 5. CDR3 length equals 12 residues. CDR3 DNA sequence: TGTGCCAGACTGAGTAGTGATTGGATCAAGACGTTT. Translation: CARLSSDWIKTF.

This clone ranks as large. The rearrangement uses TRGV8 and TRGJ1 or TRGJ2. The V gene's germline CDR1 is VENAVY and CDR2 YDSYNSRV. V lost 0 bases and J lost 7; bases outside the gene matches: 9. This CDR3 has 14 amino acids. The CDR3 nucleotides are TGTGCCACCTGGGATAGGCGATACGGGTATAAGAAACTCTTT. It codes for CATWDRRYGYKKLF.

This clone counts as large. Other DNA sequences in this sample translate to the same CDR3. The V and J genes are TRGV9 and TRGJP. CDR3 length equals 17 residues. The V gene's germline CDR1 is GITISATS and CDR2 ISYDGTV (reference sequence). V dropped 0 bases and J dropped 2; count of bases not matched to a gene: 1. The CDR3 reads CALWEVRQELGKKIKVF. CDR3 DNA sequence: TGTGCCTTGTGGGAGGTGCGGCAAGAGTTGGGCAAAAAAATCAAGGTATTT.

About this clone itself: TCRdb lists the protein of a much larger clone for this DNA, which differs at residue 14, so this is likely a read error; the protein given here is translated from the DNA itself. The rearrangement links TRGV9 to TRGJP. This CDR3 has 16 amino acids. Germline-derived CDR1 and CDR2 are GITISATS and ISYDGTV (reference sequence). CDR3 sequence: CALWEVQELGKKIEVF. For the CDR3, the DNA is TGTGCCTTGTGGGAGGTGCAAGAGTTGGGCAAAAAAATCGAGGTATTT.

Comments on this clone: A far larger clone differs by one base, so this is likely a read error. The rearrangement uses TRGV9 and TRGJP. This CDR3 region has 17 residues. The germline V gene encodes CDR1 GITISATS and CDR2 ISYDGTV (reference sequence). J lost 4 bases, V lost 6 bases, and 9 bases had no gene match. CDR3 protein: CALWKARQELGKKIKVF. Written as DNA, the CDR3 is TGTGCCTTGTGGAAGGCGAGACAAGAGTTGGGCAAAAAAATCAAGGTATTT.

This clone is labeled hyperexpanded. The sample carries other DNA sequences with the same CDR3. The chain uses TRGV10 and TRGJP1. TRGV10 is annotated as an ORF whose role is uncertain. The CDR3 runs 14 residues. V trimming: 8 bases; J trimming: 1 base; junction bases outside the gene matches: 5. For the CDR3, the DNA is TGTGCTGCGTGGGACCCTACCACTGGTTGGTTCAAGATATTT. It codes for CAAWDPTTGWFKIF.

This clone is large. The chain links TRGV10 to TRGJP2. TRGV10 is given ORF status, its function remaining uncertain. V shed 8 bases and J 2 bases; nucleotides not matched to a gene: 9. The CDR3 extends over 15 amino acids. CDR3 sequence (DNA): TGTGCTGCGTGGGATCTTCGAAGTAGTGATTGGATCAAGACGTTT. It is translated as CAAWDLRSSDWIKTF.

By its share, this clone is large. This sequence joins TRGV9 and TRGJP. The CDR3 totals 15 residues. CDR1 GITISATS and CDR2 ISYDGTV come from the germline V gene (reference sequence). After removal of 2 bases from V and 5 bases from J, the junction contained 0 bases not matched to a gene. The CDR3 sequence is CALWEEELGKKIKVF. The CDR3 DNA sequence: TGTGCCTTGTGGGAGGAAGAGTTGGGCAAAAAAATCAAGGTATTT.

In its sample, this clone ranks as large. This rearrangement joins TRGV9 to TRGJP. Looked up from germline, CDR1 is GITISATS and CDR2 is ISYDGTV (reference sequence). J was trimmed by 7 bases and V by 6 bases; bases with no gene match: 6. This CDR3 spans 15 amino acids. This chain's CDR3 is CALWRSELGKKIKVF. DNA of the CDR3: TGTGCCTTGTGGAGGTCGGAGTTGGGCAAAAAAATCAAGGTATTT.

Sample share makes this clone large. The chain links TRGV4 to TRGJ1 or TRGJ2. With V trimmed by 5 bases and J by 12 bases, 10 bases remained unmatched. This CDR3 region has 11 residues. Per germline, CDR1 EGSTGY and CDR2 YDSYTSSV. The DNA of the CDR3 is TGTGCCACCTGGGCCTTTGGAAGGAAACTCTTT. Residues: CATWAFGRKLF.

The sample holds a few counts of this clone. A read error likely explains this, since a far larger clone differs by one base. Other nucleotide sequences from this sample produce the same CDR3. The rearrangement links TRGV11 to TRGJP1. TRGV11 is sorted into the ORF group, with uncertain function. Losses at the gene ends were 0 bases for V and 8 bases for J; bases not matched to a gene: 6. The CDR3 loop spans 15 amino acids. CDR3 sequence reads: CACWIRHCFGWFKIF. CDR3 nucleotides: TGTGCCTGCTGGATTAGGCACTGTTTCGGTTGGTTCAAGATATTT.

This clone rates as large. This chain uses TRGV3 with TRGJP1. V dropped 0 bases and J dropped 5; count of bases not matched to a gene: 3. This CDR3 contains 14 residues. The germline V gene has CDR1 VTNTFY and CDR2 YDVSTARD (reference sequence). The CDR3 DNA sequence: TGTGCCACCTGGGACAGGGGAACTGGTTGGTTCAAGATATTT. Translated: CATWDRGTGWFKIF.

Worth noting for this clone: This DNA's translation and the protein TCRdb lists, from a much larger clone, do not match at residue 3, likely due to a read error; the protein shown is translated from the DNA. J is TRGJ1 or TRGJ2 and V is TRGV5P. TRGV5P is reported as a pseudogene. The CDR3 totals 9 residues. The CDR3 bases are TGTGCCAACTGGGGTAAGAAACTCTTT. Its translation is CANWGKKLF.

This clone is large within its sample. This chain uses TRGV9 with TRGJP. The J segment lost 7 bases and the V segment lost 0 bases, leaving 3 bases of the junction unmatched. This CDR3 region has 16 residues. Germline values: CDR1 GITISATS, CDR2 ISYDGTV (reference sequence). This chain's CDR3 is CALWEVNELGKKIKVF. CDR3 nucleotides: TGTGCCTTGTGGGAGGTGAATGAGTTGGGCAAAAAAATCAAGGTATTT.